One sample yielded the 10 T cell receptor beta chains listed below, sequenced in a study of OX40 agonist ivuxolimab in advanced cancers. The data were produced by immunoSEQ multiplex PCR, yet TCRdb's version contains in-frame clones alone and is incomplete. The sample holds around 51,000 clones, approximately 83% seen once. Material: CD4+ or CD8+ T cells sorted from blood, obtained in a trial of the OX40 agonist ivuxolimab. These receptors all come from an adult with an advanced solid tumor such as melanoma, head and neck, liver or kidney cancer.

The V and J genes are TRBV6-1 and TRBJ2-7; D could derive from TRBD1 or TRBD2 (5 bases each). Germline values: CDR1 MNHNS, CDR2 SASEGT. The CDR3 has 15 residues. Between the trimmed V and J ends, which lost 4 bases and 2 bases, there was a span of 15 bases. CDR3 region: CASSVTGTGTYEQYF. CDR3 sequence (DNA): TGTGCCAGCAGTGTCACGGGGACGGGTACCTACGAGCAGTACTTC.

The chain links TRBV19 to TRBJ1-6; D gene uncertain. The germline V gene has CDR1 LNHDA and CDR2 SQIVND (reference sequence). Deletions cut 3 bases from V and 10 bases from J, with 13 bases between. This CDR3 contains 14 residues. In DNA, the CDR3 is TGTGCCAGTAGTATGTTGCCGGGCAGCTCACCCCTCCACTTT. Translated: CASSMLPGSSPLHF.

The rearrangement links TRBV18 to TRBJ2-5; either TRBD1 or TRBD2 may supply D (5 bases each). This CDR3 is built from 15 residues. The germline CDR1 and CDR2 sequences are KGHSH and LQKENI. Between the trimmed V and J ends, which lost 2 bases and 5 bases, there was a span of 15 bases. In nucleotides, the CDR3 is TGTGCCAGCTCACCATTGTCCGGGGCCGGGGAGACCCAGTACTTC. Translated: CASSPLSGAGETQYF.

The V call is TRBV7-3, the J call TRBJ2-6; tentative D call: TRBD2 (6 bases). The CDR3 sequence is 18 residues long. Deletions cut 0 bases from V and 0 bases from J, with 12 bases between. Germline V lookup: CDR1 SGHTA, CDR2 FQGTGA. The chain's CDR3 is CASSLTGTVLSGANVLTF. CDR3 nucleotides: TGTGCCAGCAGCTTAACCGGGACTGTCCTCTCTGGGGCCAACGTCCTGACTTTC.

The genes are TRBV20-1 and TRBJ1-3; weak D call: TRBD1 (5 bases). V was pared by 3 bases and J by 8 bases, with 8 bases between. Germline V lookup: CDR1 DFQATT, CDR2 SNEGSKA (reference sequence). This CDR3 region has 11 residues. The CDR3 loop is CSASLGDTIYF. For the CDR3, the DNA is TGCAGTGCTAGCCTGGGGGACACCATATATTTT.

The chain recombines TRBV18 with TRBJ1-1, with unresolved D. The length of the CDR3 is 15 residues. Trimming took 0 bases from V and 1 from J, leaving 9 bases between them. CDR1 and CDR2 from the germline V gene are KGHSH and LQKENI. Here the CDR3 DNA reads TGTGCCAGCTCACCACCGGGAGCGCAGAACACTGAAGCTTTCTTT. Encoded protein: CASSPPGAQNTEAFF.

The chain has TRBV6-1 and TRBJ1-3; maybe TRBD1 (6 bases). The V end lost 8 bases, the J end lost 1 base, and 12 bases lay between the germline ends. This CDR3 is 14 amino acids long. From germline, CDR1 is MNHNS and CDR2 SASEGT. The CDR3 loop is CASCRGPSGNTIYF. CDR3 coding DNA: TGTGCCAGCTGTCGGGGGCCATCTGGAAACACCATATATTTT.

This chain uses TRBV5-1 with TRBJ2-1, with 10 nucleotides matching TRBD1. V shed 4 bases and J 9 bases; nucleotides not matched to a gene: 10. CDR3 length equals 15 residues. Looked up from germline, CDR1 is SGHRS and CDR2 is YFSETQ. CDR3 region: CASSQRGTGEPEQFF. The CDR3 bases are TGCGCCAGCAGCCAAAGAGGGACAGGGGAACCTGAGCAGTTCTTC.

The chain joins TRBV9 to TRBJ1-1; D possibly corresponds to TRBD1 (5 bases). Germline V lookup: CDR1 SGDLS, CDR2 YYNGEE. The length of the CDR3 is 14 residues. V was pared by 2 bases and J by 1 base, with 9 bases between. CDR3 sequence: CASSVVGGNTEAFF. DNA for the CDR3: TGTGCCAGCAGCGTCGTGGGGGGGAACACTGAAGCTTTCTTT.

The CDR3 nucleotides read TGTGCCAGCAGTATACGGGACAGGGGGTACGAGCAGTACTTC. Translated: CASSIRDRGYEQYF. The J gene is TRBJ2-7, the V gene TRBV6-6, with TRBD1 identical over 11 bases. From germline, CDR1 is MNHNY and CDR2 SVGAGI (reference sequence). This CDR3 has 14 amino acids. The J segment lost 4 bases and the V segment lost 5 bases, leaving 4 bases of the junction unmatched.